This T cell receptor beta chain was documented in a study of blood T cell repertoires in COVID-19 (dated by TCRdb to 2018 to 2021). About the study as a whole: Samples covering the acute and convalescent phases of COVID-19 were provided by collaborators in the United States, Italy and Spain. Sample metadata almost always included a de-identified subject ID, COVID-19 status, age in years and sex. Where available, HLA class I and class II types were obtained from metadata supplied by the sample provider rather than from assay-based typing. The repertoires were made available in a free public database intended to serve as a resource for research on the immune response to SARS-CoV-2. The samples were drawn from the first 160 participants of the ongoing ImmuneRACE study and from 1,254 subjects provided by 6 global collaborators. The material from the prospective study consisted of cDNA or gDNA derived from T cells, B-cell-depleted T cells, or PBMCs. Deeply sampled blood TCRbeta repertoires from subjects exposed to, actively infected with, or recovered from COVID-19 were included in the dataset. Overall study results and their limits: How much clinical and demographic metadata was included differed by source and by participant, and the metadata was provided uncurated.

TCRbeta CDR3 regions were amplified from genomic DNA by means of the immunoSEQ Assay, a bias-controlled multiplex PCR. The original pipeline was this. Within the assay, amplification of reference gene primers was used to estimate how many nucleated cells each sample contained. To quantify the absolute abundance of each unique TCRbeta CDR3 rearrangement, sequence reads were collapsed and filtered. For each sample, productive Simpson clonality was calculated as the square root of Simpson's diversity index over productive rearrangements. TCRdb retrieved this table from immuneACCESS and kept in-frame rearrangements only. Not all clones are present; in checked studies, unresolved V genes account for under half, and no reason is known for the remainder. V, J and clone size reflect that table, while D and trimming were determined from the DNA. This sample holds 80,000 to 95,000 clones; roughly four fifths were observed only once. The ten largest account for around 19% of the sample.

CDR1 and CDR2 are read off the germline V gene as SGHDN and FVKESK. Trimmed from V: 5 bases; trimmed from J: 7 bases; junction bases lacking a gene match: 10. Counted from cysteine to phenylalanine, this CDR3 has 14 amino acids. Only the CDR3 portion is preserved as DNA: 42 bases, with reading frame beginning at the first base. Collaborating institutions collected whole blood in K2EDTA tubes following their own protocols. Collaborator samples were shipped for TCRbeta analysis as frozen whole blood, isolated PBMCs, or DNA extracted from either sample type. A note on this clone: It has no known antigen specificity. Nothing much larger sits one base from this clone, and base qualities are not available.

The sequence was collected from an elderly woman with active or convalescent COVID-19. Sequenced input: peripheral blood. The V and J genes are TRBV14 and TRBJ1-1; 7 of the junction bases match TRBD1. DNA sequence: TGTGCCAGCAGCTCCCAGGGGGAGGTAGGTGAAGCTTTCTTT. Its protein product is CASSSQGEVGEAFF.